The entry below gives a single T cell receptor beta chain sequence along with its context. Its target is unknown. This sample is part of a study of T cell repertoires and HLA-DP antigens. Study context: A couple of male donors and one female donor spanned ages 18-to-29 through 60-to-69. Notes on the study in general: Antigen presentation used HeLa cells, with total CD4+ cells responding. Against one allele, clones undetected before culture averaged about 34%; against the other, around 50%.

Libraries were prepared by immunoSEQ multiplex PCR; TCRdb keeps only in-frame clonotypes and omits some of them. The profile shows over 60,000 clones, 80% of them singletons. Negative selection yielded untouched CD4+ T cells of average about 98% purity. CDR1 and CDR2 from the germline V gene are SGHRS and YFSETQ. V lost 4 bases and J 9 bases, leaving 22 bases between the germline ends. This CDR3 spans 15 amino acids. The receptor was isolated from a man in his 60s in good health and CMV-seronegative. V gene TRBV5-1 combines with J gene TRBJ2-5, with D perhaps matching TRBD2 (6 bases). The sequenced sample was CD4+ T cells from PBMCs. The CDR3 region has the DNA TGCGCCAGCAGCCCTACTGGGGGGACCGAGTGGGCCCAGTACTTC. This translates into CASSPTGGTEWAQYF.